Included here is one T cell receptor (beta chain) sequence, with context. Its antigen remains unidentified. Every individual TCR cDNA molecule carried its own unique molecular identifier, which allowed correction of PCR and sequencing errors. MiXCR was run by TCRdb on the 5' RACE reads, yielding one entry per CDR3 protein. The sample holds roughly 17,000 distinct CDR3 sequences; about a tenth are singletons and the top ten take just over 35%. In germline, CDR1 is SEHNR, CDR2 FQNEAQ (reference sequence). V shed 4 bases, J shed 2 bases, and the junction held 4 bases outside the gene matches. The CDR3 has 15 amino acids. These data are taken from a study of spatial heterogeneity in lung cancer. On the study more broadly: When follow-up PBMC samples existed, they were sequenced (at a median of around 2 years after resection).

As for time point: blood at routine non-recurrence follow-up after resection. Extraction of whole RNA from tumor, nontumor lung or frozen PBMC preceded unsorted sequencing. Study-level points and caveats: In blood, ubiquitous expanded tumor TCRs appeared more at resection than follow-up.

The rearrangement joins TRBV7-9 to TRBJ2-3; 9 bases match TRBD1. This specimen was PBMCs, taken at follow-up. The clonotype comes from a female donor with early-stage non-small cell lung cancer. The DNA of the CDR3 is TGTGCCAGCAGCTGGGGACAGGGCGTCACAGATACGCAGTATTTT. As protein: CASSWGQGVTDTQYF.